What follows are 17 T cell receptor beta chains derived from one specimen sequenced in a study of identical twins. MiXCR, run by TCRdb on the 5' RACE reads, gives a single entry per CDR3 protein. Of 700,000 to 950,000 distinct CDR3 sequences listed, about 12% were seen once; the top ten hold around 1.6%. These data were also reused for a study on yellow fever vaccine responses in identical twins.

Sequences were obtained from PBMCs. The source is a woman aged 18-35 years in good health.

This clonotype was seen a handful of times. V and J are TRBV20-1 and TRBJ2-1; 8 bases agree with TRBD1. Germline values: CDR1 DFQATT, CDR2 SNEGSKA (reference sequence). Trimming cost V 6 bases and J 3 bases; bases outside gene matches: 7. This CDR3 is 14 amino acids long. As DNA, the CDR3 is TGCAGTGCCGATCGGGGACAGGTCTACAATGAGCAGTTCTTC. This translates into CSADRGQVYNEQFF.

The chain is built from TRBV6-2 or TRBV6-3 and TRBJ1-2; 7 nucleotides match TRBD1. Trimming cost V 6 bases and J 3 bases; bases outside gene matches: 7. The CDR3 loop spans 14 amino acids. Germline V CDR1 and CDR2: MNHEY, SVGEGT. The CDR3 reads CASRLGGADYGYTF. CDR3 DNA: TGTGCCAGCAGATTAGGGGGCGCGGACTATGGCTACACCTTC.

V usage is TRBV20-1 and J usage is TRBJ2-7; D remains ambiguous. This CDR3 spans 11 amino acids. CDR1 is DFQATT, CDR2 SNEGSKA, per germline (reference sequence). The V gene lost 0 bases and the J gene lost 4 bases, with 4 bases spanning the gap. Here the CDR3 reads CSARDDYEQYV. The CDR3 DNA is TGCAGTGCTAGAGACGATTACGAGCAGTACGTC.

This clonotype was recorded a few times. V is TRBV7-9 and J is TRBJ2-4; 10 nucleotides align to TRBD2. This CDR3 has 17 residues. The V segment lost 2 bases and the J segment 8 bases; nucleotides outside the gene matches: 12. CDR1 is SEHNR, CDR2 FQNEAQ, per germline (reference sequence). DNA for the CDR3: TGTGCCAGCAGCTTATCCTTAGCGGGGGGCCGCGGCGACATTCAGTACTTC. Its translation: CASSLSLAGGRGDIQYF.

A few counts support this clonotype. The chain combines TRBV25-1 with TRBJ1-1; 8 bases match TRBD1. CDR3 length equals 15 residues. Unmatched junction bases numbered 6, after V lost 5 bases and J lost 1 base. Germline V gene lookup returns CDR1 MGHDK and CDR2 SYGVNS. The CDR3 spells CASSNTGTGNTEAFF. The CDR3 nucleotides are TGTGCCAGCAGTAACACCGGGACAGGGAACACTGAAGCTTTCTTT.

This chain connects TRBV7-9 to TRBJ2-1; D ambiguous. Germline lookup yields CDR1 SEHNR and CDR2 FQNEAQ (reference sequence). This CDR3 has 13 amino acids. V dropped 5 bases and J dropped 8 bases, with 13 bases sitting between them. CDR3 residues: CASSGRSGDEQFF. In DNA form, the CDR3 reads TGTGCCAGCAGCGGACGAAGTGGGGATGAGCAGTTCTTC.

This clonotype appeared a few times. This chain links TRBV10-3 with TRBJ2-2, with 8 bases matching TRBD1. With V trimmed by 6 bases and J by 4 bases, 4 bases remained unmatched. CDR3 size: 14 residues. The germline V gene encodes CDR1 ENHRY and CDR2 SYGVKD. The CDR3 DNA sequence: TGTGCCATCAGCGACAGGGGATCCACCGGGGAGCTGTTTTTT. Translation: CAISDRGSTGELFF.

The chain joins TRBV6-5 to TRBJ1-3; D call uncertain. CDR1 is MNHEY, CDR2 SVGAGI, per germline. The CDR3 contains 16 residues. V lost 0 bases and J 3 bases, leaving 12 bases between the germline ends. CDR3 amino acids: CASSYSTGTFGNTIYF. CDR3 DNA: TGTGCCAGCAGTTACTCGACGGGAACTTTTGGAAACACCATATATTTT.

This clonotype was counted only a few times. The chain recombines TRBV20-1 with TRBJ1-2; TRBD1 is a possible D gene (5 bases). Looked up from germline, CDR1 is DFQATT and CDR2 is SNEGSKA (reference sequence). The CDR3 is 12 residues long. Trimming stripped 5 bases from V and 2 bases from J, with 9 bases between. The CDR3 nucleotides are TGCAGTGCTGCCAGGGTGAACTATGGCTACACCTTC. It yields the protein CSAARVNYGYTF.

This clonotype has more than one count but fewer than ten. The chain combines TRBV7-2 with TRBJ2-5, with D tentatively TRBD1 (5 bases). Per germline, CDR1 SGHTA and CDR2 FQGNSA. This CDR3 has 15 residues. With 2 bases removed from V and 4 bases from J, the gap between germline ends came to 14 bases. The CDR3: CASSLTIRVVETQYF. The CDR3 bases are TGTGCCAGCAGCTTAACAATCAGGGTAGTAGAGACCCAGTACTTC.

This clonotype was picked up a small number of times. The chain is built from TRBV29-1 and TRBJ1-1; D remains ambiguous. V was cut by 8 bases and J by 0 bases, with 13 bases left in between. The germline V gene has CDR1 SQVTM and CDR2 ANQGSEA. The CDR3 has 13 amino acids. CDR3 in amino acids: CSPRALLNTEAFF. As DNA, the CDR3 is TGCAGCCCTCGCGCTCTCTTGAACACTGAAGCTTTCTTT. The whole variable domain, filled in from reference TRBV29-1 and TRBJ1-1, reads SAVISQKPSRDICQRGTSLTIQCQVDSQVTMMFWYRQQPGQSLTLIATANQGSEATYESGFVIDKFPISRPNLTFSTLTVSNMSPEDSSIYLCSPRALLNTEAFFGQGTRLTVV.

The CDR3 nucleotides are TGTGCCAGTAGTATCGGTGGCGGGAGGCCAGATACGCAGTATTTT. It is translated as CASSIGGGRPDTQYF. The rearrangement joins TRBV19 to TRBJ2-3, with 8 bases identical to TRBD2. Germline CDR1 is LNHDA and CDR2 is SQIVND (reference sequence). The CDR3 has 15 residues. V was clipped by 3 bases and J by 4 bases; unmatched bases: 6.

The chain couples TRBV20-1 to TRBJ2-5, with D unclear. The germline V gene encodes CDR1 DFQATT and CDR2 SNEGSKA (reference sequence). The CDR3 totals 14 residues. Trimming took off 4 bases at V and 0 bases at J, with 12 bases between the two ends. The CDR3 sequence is CSATGDIYQETQYF. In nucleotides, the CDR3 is TGCAGTGCTACTGGAGATATCTACCAAGAGACCCAGTACTTC.

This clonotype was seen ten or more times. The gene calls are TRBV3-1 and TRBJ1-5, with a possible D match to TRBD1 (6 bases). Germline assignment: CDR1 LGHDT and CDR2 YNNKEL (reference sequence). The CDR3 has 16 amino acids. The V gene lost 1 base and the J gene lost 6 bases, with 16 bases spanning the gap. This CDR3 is CASSQGWHRVGQPQHF. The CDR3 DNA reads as TGTGCCAGCAGCCAAGGATGGCACAGGGTCGGTCAGCCCCAGCATTTT.

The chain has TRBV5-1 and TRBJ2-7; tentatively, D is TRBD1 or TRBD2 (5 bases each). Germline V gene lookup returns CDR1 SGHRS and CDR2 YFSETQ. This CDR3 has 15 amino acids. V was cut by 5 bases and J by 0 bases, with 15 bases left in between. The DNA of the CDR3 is TGCGCCAGCAGACCCGGGACGGAGAGCTCCTACGAGCAGTACGTC. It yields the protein CASRPGTESSYEQYV.

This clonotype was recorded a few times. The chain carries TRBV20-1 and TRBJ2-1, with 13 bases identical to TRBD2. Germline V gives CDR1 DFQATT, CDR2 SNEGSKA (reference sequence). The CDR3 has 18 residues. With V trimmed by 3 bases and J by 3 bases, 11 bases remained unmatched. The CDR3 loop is CSASLIGLAGVNYNEQFF. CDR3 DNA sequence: TGCAGTGCTAGTTTAATTGGACTAGCGGGAGTTAACTACAATGAGCAGTTCTTC.

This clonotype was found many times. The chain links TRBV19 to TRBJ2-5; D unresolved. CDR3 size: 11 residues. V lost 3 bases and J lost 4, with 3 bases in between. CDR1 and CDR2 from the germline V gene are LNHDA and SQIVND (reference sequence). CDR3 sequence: CASSMGETQYF. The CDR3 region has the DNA TGTGCCAGTAGTATGGGAGAGACCCAGTACTTC. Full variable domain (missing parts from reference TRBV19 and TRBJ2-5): DGGITQSPKYLFRKEGQNVTLSCEQNLNHDAMYWYRQDPGQGLRLIYYSQIVNDFQKGDIAEGYSVSREKKESFPLTVTSAQKNPTAFYLCASSMGETQYFGPGTRLLVL.